This T cell receptor (beta chain) emerged from a study of T cell clonality in common variable immunodeficiency. Using immunoSEQ multiplex PCR, the repertoire was profiled, and TCRdb retains in-frame clones only, with some absent. This set yields roughly 60,000 clones and no singletons; the top ten hold over 1.5%. This clone was seen at least ten times. Patients and controls were mostly of Caucasian heritage. The TCR originated in a person between 18 and 70 years old in good health. Sequencing was carried out using peripheral blood mononuclear cells.

The sequenced part of the CDR3 DNA is TGTGCCAGCAGCTTAACCGGGACAGGGGGCAGAGAGACC. Protein product: CASSLTGTGGRET. The full CDR3 protein is CASSLTGTGGRETQYF. The rearrangement uses TRBV7-3 and TRBJ2-5; 12 bases match TRBD1. The sequence runs out 3 residues before the end of the CDR3; the remainder is reconstructed from the germline J gene. CDR1 and CDR2 (germline): SGHTA, FQGTGA. Losses at the gene ends were 0 bases for V and 4 bases for J; bases not matched to a gene: 3. The CDR3 consists of 16 residues.